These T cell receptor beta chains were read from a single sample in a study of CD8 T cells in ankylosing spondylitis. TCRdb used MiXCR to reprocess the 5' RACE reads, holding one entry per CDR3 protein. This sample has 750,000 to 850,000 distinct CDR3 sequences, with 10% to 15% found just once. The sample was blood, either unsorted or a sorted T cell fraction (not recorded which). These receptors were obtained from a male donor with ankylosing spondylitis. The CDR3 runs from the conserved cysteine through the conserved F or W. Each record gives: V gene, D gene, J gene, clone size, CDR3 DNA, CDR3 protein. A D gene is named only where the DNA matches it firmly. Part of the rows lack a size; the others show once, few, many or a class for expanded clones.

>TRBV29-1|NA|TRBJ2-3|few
TGCAGCGTTGCTGGAGGGGGCGCAGGGGATACGCAGTATTTT
CSVAGGGAGDTQYF
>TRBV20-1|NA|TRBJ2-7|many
TGCAGTGCTAGGTTTGGGAGAGGCGACGAGCAGTACTTC
CSARFGRGDEQYF
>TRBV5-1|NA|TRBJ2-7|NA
TGCGCCAGCAGCTTGGTTTCGGGACAAACCTACGAGCAGTACTTC
CASSLVSGQTYEQYF
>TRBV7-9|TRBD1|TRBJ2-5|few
TGTGCCAGCAGCGAGTACCAGGACAGGGGTGGAAAGACCCAGTACTTC
CASSEYQDRGGKTQYF
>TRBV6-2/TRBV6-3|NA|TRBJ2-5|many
TGTGCCAGCAGTTATCGTCAGGCCGGGCTCCACGGGGAGACCCAGTACTTC
CASSYRQAGLHGETQYF
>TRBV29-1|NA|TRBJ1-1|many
TGCAGCGTTGTGACACTCAAGCCTGCAGCTTTCTTT
CSVVTLKPAAFF
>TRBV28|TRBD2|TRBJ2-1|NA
TGTGCCAGCACCCGCGGGGGTTACAATGAGCAGTTCTTC
CASTRGGYNEQFF
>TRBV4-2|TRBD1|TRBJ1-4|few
TGTGCCAGCAGCGTTGACAGGGATAGGAGAAAACTGTTTTTT
CASSVDRDRRKLFF
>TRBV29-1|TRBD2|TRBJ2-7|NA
TGCAGCGTCCGGACTAGCGGGAGTAAGTACGAGCAGTACTTC
CSVRTSGSKYEQYF
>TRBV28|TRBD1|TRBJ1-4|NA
TGTGCCAGCAGTGTGGGGCCGGGGACAGGGAGTGAAAAACTGTTTTTT
CASSVGPGTGSEKLFF
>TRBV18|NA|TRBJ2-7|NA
TGTGCCAGCTCACTCCCAAGGGGAGAGTCCTACGAGCAGTACTTC
CASSLPRGESYEQYF
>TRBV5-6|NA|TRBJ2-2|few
TGTGCCAGCAGCCAAGGGCCGAGACCCACATCCGGGGAGCTGTTTTTT
CASSQGPRPTSGELFF
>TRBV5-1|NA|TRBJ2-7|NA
TGCGCCAGCAGCTTGGCCCCGGCAAAAATCTACGAGCAGTACTTC
CASSLAPAKIYEQYF
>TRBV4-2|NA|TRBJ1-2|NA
TGTGCCAGCAGCCAACCCCTCGCGTGGAGCTACACCTTC
CASSQPLAWSYTF
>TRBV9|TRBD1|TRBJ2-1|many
TGTGCCAGCAGCGTAACAGGACAGGGTCTTAATGAGCAGTTCTTC
CASSVTGQGLNEQFF
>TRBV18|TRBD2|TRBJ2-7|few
TGTGCCAGCTCACCACCGAGACGACTAGCAACCTACGAGCAGTACTTC
CASSPPRRLATYEQYF
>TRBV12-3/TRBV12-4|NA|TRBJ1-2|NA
TGTGCCAGCAGTTTAGTCCAGACTACTTTCTATGGCTACACCTTC
CASSLVQTTFYGYTF
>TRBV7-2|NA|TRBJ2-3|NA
TGTGCCAGCAGCTTAGGGTCTGGCATCGCACAGCGCACGCAGTATTTT
CASSLGSGIAQRTQYF
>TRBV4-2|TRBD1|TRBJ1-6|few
TGTGCCAGCAGCCGAGACAGGGGGCAAGCACCCCTCCACTTT
CASSRDRGQAPLHF
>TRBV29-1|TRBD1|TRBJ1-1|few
TGCAGCGTTGACCGGGGACAGGGGAACACTGAAGCTTTCTTT
CSVDRGQGNTEAFF
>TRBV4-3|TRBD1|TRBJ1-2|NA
TGCGCCAGCAGCCGAGGACAGGGGGGATTGACAAACTATGGCTACACCTTC
CASSRGQGGLTNYGYTF
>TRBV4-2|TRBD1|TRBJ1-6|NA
TGTGCCAGCAGCCCCCGGGACAGGGGATATTCACCCCTCCACTTT
CASSPRDRGYSPLHF
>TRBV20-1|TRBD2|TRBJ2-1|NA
TGCAGTGCTAGAGTAAGCGGGGCAGGGTCCTACAATGAGCAGTTCTTC
CSARVSGAGSYNEQFF
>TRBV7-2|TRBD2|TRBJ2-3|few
TGTGCCAGCAGCCAACCCTCTAGCGGGGGCCCGGATATGCAGTATTTT
CASSQPSSGGPDMQYF
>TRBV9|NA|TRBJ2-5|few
TGTGCCAGCAGCGTAGATAGTGGGCGAGTGGAGACCCAGTACTTC
CASSVDSGRVETQYF
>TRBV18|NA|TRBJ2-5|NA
TGTGCCAGCTCACCACCTAATCTGAGGGAGACCCAGTACTTC
CASSPPNLRETQYF
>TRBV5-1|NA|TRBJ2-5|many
TGCGCCAGCAGCTTGGTACCAGGGAAAGGCGAGACCCAGTACTTC
CASSLVPGKGETQYF
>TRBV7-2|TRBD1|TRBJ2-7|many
TGTGCCAGCAGCTTTGGCGGGACAGGCGTGGACGAGCAGTACTTC
CASSFGGTGVDEQYF
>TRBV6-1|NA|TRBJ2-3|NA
TGTGCCAGCAGCCTTTTGGACAGATCCACAGATACGCAGTATTTT
CASSLLDRSTDTQYF
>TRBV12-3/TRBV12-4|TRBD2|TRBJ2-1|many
TGTGCCAGCAGTTCGACCAGCGGGAGGCGTTACAATGAGCAGTTCTTC
CASSSTSGRRYNEQFF
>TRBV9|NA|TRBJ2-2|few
TGTGCCAGCAGCGCCGCGGGTAGGAGGACCGGGGAGCTGTTTTTT
CASSAAGRRTGELFF
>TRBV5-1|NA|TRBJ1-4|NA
TGCGCCAGCAGCTTGGGCCCAGGGAATGGCGGAAAACTGTTTTTT
CASSLGPGNGGKLFF
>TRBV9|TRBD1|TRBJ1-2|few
TGTGCCAGCAGCCTGAGGACAGGGACTAACTATGGCTACACCTTC
CASSLRTGTNYGYTF
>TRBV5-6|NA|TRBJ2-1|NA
TGTGCCAGCAGCTTGGCCTCAGCCTACAATGAGCAGTTCTTC
CASSLASAYNEQFF
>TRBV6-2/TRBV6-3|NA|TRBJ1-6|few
TGTGCCAGCAGACTAGAGACCGGGAGGCTCCACTTT
CASRLETGRLHF
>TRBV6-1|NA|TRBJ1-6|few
TGTGCCAGCACCCTAGACCGGAGCTCCTATAATTCACCCCTCCACTTT
CASTLDRSSYNSPLHF
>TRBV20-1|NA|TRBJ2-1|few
TGCAGTGCTACTCCGGGACTGAAGGCTGAGCAGTTCTTC
CSATPGLKAEQFF
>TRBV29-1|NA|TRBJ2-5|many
TGCAGCGTCCTGACCGACTACAGTGGGGAGACCCAGTACTTC
CSVLTDYSGETQYF
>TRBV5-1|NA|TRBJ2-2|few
TGCGCCAGCAGCTCCAGGGTAAACACCGGGGAGCTGTTTTTT
CASSSRVNTGELFF
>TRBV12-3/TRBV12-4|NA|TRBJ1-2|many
TGTGCCAGCAGTTTAAGTGGGGGCACCTATGGCTACACCTTC
CASSLSGGTYGYTF